This entry lists 11 T cell receptor beta chains sequenced from one sample in a study of identical twins (dated by TCRdb to 2016 to 2018). The library came from 5' RACE. For sequencing, an Illumina HiSeq 2000 was employed. The raw public reads went through TCRdb reprocessing: fastp at Q25, MiXCR clone calling, in-frame beta chains kept. Under each unique CDR3 protein, matching rows form one entry showing the most common genes and DNA. Counted in this sample were 200,000 to 250,000 distinct CDR3 sequences; 6% to 8.5% of them appeared once. The biggest ten clones account for about 5.6% of the sample. This same sample was also taken into another study, of yellow fever vaccine responses in identical twins.

The sequenced sample consisted of CD8+ T cells sorted from blood. These receptors were obtained from a woman aged 18-35 years in good health.

The chain employs TRBV3-1 and TRBJ2-1; D is undetermined. Germline CDR1 LGHDT, CDR2 YNNKEL (reference sequence). V was clipped by 7 bases and J by 3 bases, with 16 bases between them. There are 15 residues in the CDR3. This CDR3 is CASTRLAIGYNEQFF. In DNA, the CDR3 is TGTGCCAGCACCCGTCTGGCGATCGGCTACAATGAGCAGTTCTTC.

There are a few counts of this clonotype. V and J are TRBV27 and TRBJ2-3; TRBD2 aligns across 11 bases. The V segment lost 6 bases and the J segment 2 bases; nucleotides outside the gene matches: 7. The length of the CDR3 is 16 residues. Germline loops: CDR1 MNHEY, CDR2 SMNVEV (reference sequence). CDR3 amino acids: CASRTRLAGNTDTQYF. The CDR3 DNA reads TGTGCCAGCAGGACAAGACTAGCGGGGAACACAGATACGCAGTATTTT.

This clonotype showed up many times. V gene TRBV28 combines with J gene TRBJ2-1, with TRBD2 matching 7 bases. Germline lookup yields CDR1 MDHEN and CDR2 SYDVKM. This CDR3 has 15 residues. V was pared by 6 bases and J by 1 base, with 6 bases of the junction left unmatched. CDR3 sequence reads: CASRSGGSSYNEQFF. CDR3 DNA sequence: TGTGCCAGCAGGTCGGGAGGTAGTTCCTACAATGAGCAGTTCTTC. Looking up the rest from reference TRBV28 and TRBJ2-1 gives the full variable domain: DVKVTQSSRYLVKRTGEKVFLECVQDMDHENMFWYRQDPGLGLRLIYFSYDVKMKEKGDIPEGYSVSREKKERFSLILESASTNQTSMYLCASRSGGSSYNEQFFGPGTRLTVL.

Ten or more counts support this clonotype. The chain recombines TRBV6-2 or TRBV6-3 with TRBJ2-7, with TRBD1 identical over 8 bases. CDR3 size: 15 residues. The germline CDR1 and CDR2 sequences are MNHEY and SVGEGT. V shed 7 bases, J shed 6 bases, and the junction held 14 bases outside the gene matches. CDR3 amino acids: CASTLGIWTGTEQYF. The DNA of the CDR3 is TGTGCCAGCACCCTAGGAATCTGGACAGGGACCGAGCAGTACTTC.

This clonotype appeared a few times. The CDR3 loop is CASSPRRRGYSNQPQHF. The CDR3 DNA sequence: TGTGCCAGCTCACCACGTAGGAGGGGATATAGCAATCAGCCCCAGCATTTT. V usage is TRBV18 and J usage is TRBJ1-5; TRBD1 might be the D (5 bases). The germline gives CDR1 KGHSH, CDR2 LQKENI. The CDR3 runs to 17 residues. Trimming took off 1 base at V and 0 bases at J, with 13 bases between the two ends.

The table lists this clonotype with many counts. The CDR3 DNA is TGCAGTGCTAGAGATTATGACAATGGAGGCAATCAGCCCCAGCATTTT. Translated, it gives CSARDYDNGGNQPQHF. The chain is built from TRBV20-1 and TRBJ1-5; D is uncertain. Trimming took off 0 bases at V and 2 bases at J, with 14 bases between the two ends. Germline values: CDR1 DFQATT, CDR2 SNEGSKA (reference sequence). The CDR3 consists of 16 residues.

This clonotype has just a few counts. V usage is TRBV7-6 and J usage is TRBJ2-1; D not resolved. Germline loops: CDR1 SGHVS, CDR2 FNYEAQ. With 1 base removed from V and 5 bases from J, the gap between germline ends came to 9 bases. This CDR3 has 14 amino acids. This CDR3 reads CASSLEVSHNEQFF. The CDR3 DNA sequence: TGTGCCAGCAGCTTAGAGGTTTCCCACAATGAGCAGTTCTTC. Supplemented by reference TRBV7-6 and TRBJ2-1, the full variable domain reads GAGVSQSPRYKVTKRGQDVALRCDPISGHVSLYWYRQALGQGPEFLTYFNYEAQQDKSGLPNDRFSAERPEGSISTLTIQRTEQRDSAMYRCASSLEVSHNEQFFGPGTRLTVL.

The sample holds a few counts of this clonotype. The chain couples TRBV12-3 or TRBV12-4 to TRBJ1-1, with D perhaps TRBD1 (5 bases). The V end was cut by 2 bases, the J end by 8 bases, with 9 bases between. The CDR3 contains 12 residues. The CDR3 here is CASSLLGEEAFF. CDR3 DNA sequence: TGTGCCAGCAGTTTATTAGGGGAGGAAGCTTTCTTT.

In its sample, this clonotype was seen a few times. The chain recombines TRBV5-5 with TRBJ1-3; D is undetermined. The CDR3 runs 17 residues. V dropped 0 bases and J dropped 0 bases, with 13 bases sitting between them. The germline V gene has CDR1 SGHKS and CDR2 YYEKEE (reference sequence). Written as DNA, the CDR3 is TGTGCCAGCAGCTTGGAAGGGTTACCCCTCTCTGGAAACACCATATATTTT. Amino acid sequence: CASSLEGLPLSGNTIYF.

This clonotype was observed a handful of times. This chain uses TRBV20-1 with TRBJ2-1; weak D call: TRBD2 (5 bases). The ends were cut back, 8 bases at V and 3 bases at J, with 8 bases in the middle. The CDR3 contains 11 residues. Germline V gene data show CDR1 as DFQATT and CDR2 as SNEGSKA (reference sequence). Here the CDR3 DNA reads TGCAGTCCGGACTTCTACAATGAGCAGTTCTTC. It yields the protein CSPDFYNEQFF.

This clonotype was detected ten times or more. The CDR3: CASSVSAERGYNEQFF. The DNA for the CDR3 is TGTGCCAGCAGTGTATCAGCGGAGAGGGGGTACAATGAGCAGTTCTTC. The rearrangement joins TRBV28 to TRBJ2-1; the D gene is possibly TRBD1 (6 bases). CDR3 length: 16 residues. CDR1 and CDR2 from the germline V gene are MDHEN and SYDVKM. V was trimmed by 5 bases and J by 4 bases, leaving 18 bases between them.